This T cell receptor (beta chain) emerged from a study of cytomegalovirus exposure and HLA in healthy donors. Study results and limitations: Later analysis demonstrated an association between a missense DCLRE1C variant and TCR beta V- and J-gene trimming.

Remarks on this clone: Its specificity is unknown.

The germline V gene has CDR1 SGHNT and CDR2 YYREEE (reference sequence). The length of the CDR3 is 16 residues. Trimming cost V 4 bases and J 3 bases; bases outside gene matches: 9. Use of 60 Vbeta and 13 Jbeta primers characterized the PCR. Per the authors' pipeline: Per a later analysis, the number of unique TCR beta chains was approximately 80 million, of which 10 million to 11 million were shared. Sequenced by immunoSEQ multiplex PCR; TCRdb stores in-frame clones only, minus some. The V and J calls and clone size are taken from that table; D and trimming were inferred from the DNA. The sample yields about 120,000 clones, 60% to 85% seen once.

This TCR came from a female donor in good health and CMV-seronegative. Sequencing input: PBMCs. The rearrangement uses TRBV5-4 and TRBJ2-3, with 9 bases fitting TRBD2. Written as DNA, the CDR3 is TGTGCCAGCAGCCGACGGAGCGGGGGGATGACAGATACGCAGTATTTT. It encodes CASSRRSGGMTDTQYF.